This T cell receptor beta chain comes out of a study of OX40 agonist ivuxolimab in advanced cancers. Using immunoSEQ multiplex PCR, the repertoire was profiled, and TCRdb retains in-frame clones only, with some absent. In the table there are around 18,000 clones, 67% of which are singletons. Here the sequenced sample was CD4+ or CD8+ T cells sorted from blood, taken in a trial of the OX40 agonist ivuxolimab. The clonotype was recovered from an adult with an advanced solid tumor such as melanoma, head and neck, liver or kidney cancer.

The CDR3 reads CASTSTSYEQYF. The CDR3 DNA reads TGCGCCAGCACCTCTACCTCCTACGAGCAGTACTTC. The chain couples TRBV10-1 to TRBJ2-5, with D unresolved. The J call may be incorrect, as the DNA end agrees better with TRBJ2-7. The length of the CDR3 is 12 residues. Germline loops: CDR1 WNHNN, CDR2 SYGVQD (reference sequence).